One and the same sample provided the 29 T cell receptor beta chains below, sequenced in a study of shared clonotypes between healthy human individuals. Assay: immunoSEQ multiplex PCR; the TCRdb copy retains only in-frame clones and omits some. The sample includes about 820,000 clones, 80% to 95% of them seen just once. The naive CD8 fraction comprised CD45RO-negative cells positively selected for CCR7 and excluded terminally differentiated effector memory CD45RA+ cells. Input material: naive CD8+ T cells sorted from blood. Source of these receptors: a man between 25 and 39 years old in good health.

This clone turned up a few times. Distinct nucleotide sequences in the sample also encode this CDR3. This chain uses TRBV27 with TRBJ1-5; possible D gene TRBD1, 5 bases. Germline V lookup: CDR1 MNHEY, CDR2 SMNVEV (reference sequence). V was shortened by 2 bases and J by 1 base, with 6 bases between the two germline ends. The CDR3 has 14 amino acids. The CDR3 protein is CASSLAGSNQPQHF. The CDR3 region has the DNA TGTGCCAGCAGTTTAGCAGGGAGCAATCAGCCCCAGCATTTT.

The rearrangement links TRBV6-1 to TRBJ2-1; D is unresolved. CDR3 size: 16 residues. Germline V gene lookup returns CDR1 MNHNS and CDR2 SASEGT. With 1 base removed from V and 2 bases from J, the gap between germline ends came to 12 bases. The DNA for the CDR3 is TGTGCCAGCAGTGAAGTCGTGGCGGCAGCCTACAATGAGCAGTTCTTC. Translation gives CASSEVVAAAYNEQFF.

The chain combines TRBV18 with TRBJ2-7; weak D call: TRBD1 (5 bases). V lost 0 bases to trimming and J lost 0 bases, with 12 bases between them. This CDR3 is 16 amino acids long. CDR1 is KGHSH, CDR2 LQKENI, per germline. The CDR3 loop reads CASSPPGRASSYEQYF. The CDR3 DNA sequence: TGTGCCAGCTCACCACCGGGCAGGGCTAGCTCCTACGAGCAGTACTTC. The whole variable domain, filled in from reference TRBV18 and TRBJ2-7, reads NAGVMQNPRHLVRRRGQEARLRCSPMKGHSHVYWYRQLPEEGLKFMVYLQKENIIDESGMPKERFSAEFPKEGPSILRIQQVVRGDSAAYFCASSPPGRASSYEQYFGPGTRLTVT.

The chain joins TRBV29-1 to TRBJ2-5; 16 bases are shared with TRBD2. J was trimmed by 5 bases and V by 6 bases; bases with no gene match: 9. Looked up from germline, CDR1 is SQVTM and CDR2 is ANQGSEA. The CDR3 spans 16 residues. For the CDR3, the DNA is TGCAGCGTAATATTTCTGGGACTAGCGGGAGGGGAGACCCAGTACTTC. As protein: CSVIFLGLAGGETQYF.

This chain connects TRBV6-1 to TRBJ2-7, with 7 bases that match TRBD1. V gave up 4 bases and J gave up 3 bases; unmatched junction bases: 6. Germline CDR1 MNHNS, CDR2 SASEGT. The CDR3 contains 14 residues. CDR3 in amino acids: CASSAGGSLYEQYF. The CDR3 nucleotides read TGTGCCAGCAGTGCAGGGGGTAGTCTCTACGAGCAGTACTTC.

The V gene is TRBV27, the J gene TRBJ1-2, with D unclear. The CDR3 covers 12 residues. V lost 5 bases and J lost 4, with 8 bases in between. In germline, CDR1 is MNHEY, CDR2 SMNVEV (reference sequence). The CDR3 DNA is TGTGCCAGCAGTCCGGACCGCTATGGCTACACCTTC. The encoded protein is CASSPDRYGYTF.

This chain links TRBV7-9 with TRBJ1-1; D gene unclear. From germline, CDR1 is SEHNR and CDR2 FQNEAQ (reference sequence). The CDR3 sequence is 14 residues long. V was pared by 6 bases and J by 0 bases, with 11 bases between. The CDR3 bases are TGTGCCAGCAGAGCGGTAGGGCTGAACACTGAAGCTTTCTTT. Translated, it gives CASRAVGLNTEAFF.

The J gene is TRBJ1-3, the V gene TRBV7-6; D unclear. The CDR3 spans 14 residues. Germline CDR1 reads SGHVS; CDR2 reads FNYEAQ. V was pared by 6 bases and J by 1 base, with 10 bases between. The CDR3 coding sequence is TGTGCCAGCAGTGACTGGCCATCTGGAAACACCATATATTTT. Its translation is CASSDWPSGNTIYF.

The chain joins TRBV12-5 to TRBJ2-1; 8 nucleotides line up with TRBD2. J lost 6 bases, V lost 3 bases, and 7 bases had no gene match. The CDR3 has 15 amino acids. CDR1 LGHNT and CDR2 FRNRAP come from the germline V gene. The CDR3 sequence is CASGLTGGAINEQFF. The CDR3 bases are TGTGCTAGTGGTTTAACGGGAGGGGCGATCAATGAGCAGTTCTTC.

The table lists this clone with a count of one. The J gene is TRBJ2-7, the V gene TRBV6-5, with D tentatively TRBD1 (6 bases). The CDR3 is made up of 16 amino acids. The germline gives CDR1 MNHEY, CDR2 SVGAGI. Trimming shortened V by 0 bases and J by 5 bases, and 17 bases separated the two germline ends. The CDR3 DNA follows: TGTGCCAGCAGTTACTCCTCCAGGGGTAGTCTCCACGAGCAGTACTTC. Translation: CASSYSSRGSLHEQYF.

The chain has TRBV30 and TRBJ2-4; D assignment may be TRBD1 or TRBD2 (5 bases each). The CDR3 consists of 14 residues. With 0 bases removed from V and 4 bases from J, the gap between germline ends came to 10 bases. Per the germline V gene, CDR1 is GTSNPN and CDR2 is SVGIG (reference sequence). CDR3 region: CAWSVGAGKNIQYF. For the CDR3, the DNA is TGTGCCTGGAGTGTCGGGGCAGGGAAAAACATTCAGTACTTC.

The rearrangement links TRBV7-9 to TRBJ2-7; possible D gene TRBD1, 5 bases. Germline values: CDR1 SEHNR, CDR2 FQNEAQ (reference sequence). V was pared by 4 bases and J by 4 bases, with 11 bases between. The CDR3 sequence is 13 residues long. The CDR3 protein is CASSSGRAYEQYF. CDR3 DNA sequence: TGTGCCAGCAGCTCCGGCAGGGCATACGAGCAGTACTTC.

The chain employs TRBV6-5 and TRBJ2-7, with a possible D match to TRBD1 (5 bases). Per germline, CDR1 MNHEY and CDR2 SVGAGI. The V gene lost 4 bases and the J gene lost 3 bases, with 10 bases spanning the gap. This CDR3 region has 13 residues. The DNA of the CDR3 is TGTGCCAGCAGTTCCACCGACAGCTACGAGCAGTACTTC. Translation gives CASSSTDSYEQYF.

The chain is built from TRBV5-1 and TRBJ2-3; D may be TRBD2 (5 bases). Trimming shortened V by 2 bases and J by 2 bases, and 12 bases separated the two germline ends. This CDR3 comprises 15 residues. Germline lookup yields CDR1 SGHRS and CDR2 YFSETQ. The chain's CDR3 is CASSLSSYYTDTQYF. The CDR3 DNA is TGCGCCAGCAGCTTATCTAGCTATTACACAGATACGCAGTATTTT.

A remark on this clone: The same CDR3 also results from other DNA sequences found in this sample. The V and J genes are TRBV9 and TRBJ2-7; D is unresolved. Germline CDR1 SGDLS, CDR2 YYNGEE. V lost 0 bases and J lost 7, with 5 bases in between. The CDR3 runs to 11 residues. The CDR3 is CASSVGREQYF. As DNA, the CDR3 is TGTGCCAGCAGCGTAGGTCGGGAGCAGTACTTC. The full variable domain, its missing parts supplied by reference TRBV9 and TRBJ2-7, is DSGVTQTPKHLITATGQRVTLRCSPRSGDLSVYWYQQSLDQGLQFLIQYYNGEERAKGNILERFSAQQFPDLHSELNLSSLELGDSALYFCASSVGREQYFGPGTRLTVT.

The rearrangement joins TRBV4-1 to TRBJ2-7; no reliable D call. Between the trimmed V and J ends, which lost 4 bases and 4 bases, there was a span of 20 bases. CDR3 length equals 16 residues. Germline-derived CDR1 and CDR2 are MGHRA and YSYEKL. The CDR3 region is CASSPEEFGSWYEQYF. CDR3 nucleotide sequence: TGCGCCAGCAGCCCAGAAGAGTTCGGCAGCTGGTACGAGCAGTACTTC.

The chain employs TRBV6-4 and TRBJ2-3; D tentatively fits TRBD1 or TRBD2 (5 bases each). With 3 bases removed from V and 1 base from J, the gap between germline ends came to 5 bases. The CDR3 is 13 residues long. CDR1 is MRHNA, CDR2 SNTAGT, per germline. DNA for the CDR3: TGTGCCAGCAGTGAGGGGGGCACAGATACGCAGTATTTT. Protein sequence: CASSEGGTDTQYF.

V and J are TRBV27 and TRBJ2-5; TRBD2 agrees at 13 bases. CDR1 and CDR2 (germline): MNHEY, SMNVEV (reference sequence). V shed 6 bases and J 1 base; nucleotides not matched to a gene: 8. This CDR3 spans 17 amino acids. CDR3 sequence reads: CASRGLAGERGQETQYF. CDR3 in DNA: TGTGCCAGCAGAGGACTAGCGGGAGAGAGGGGCCAAGAGACCCAGTACTTC.

The V call is TRBV10-3, the J call TRBJ2-3; possibly TRBD1 for D (6 bases). Germline V gene lookup returns CDR1 ENHRY and CDR2 SYGVKD. CDR3 length: 15 amino acids. The germline V and J ends were trimmed by 4 bases and 4 bases, with 15 bases remaining between them. The DNA for the CDR3 is TGTGCCATCAGTGGTAAGGGACAATCTCCAGATACGCAGTATTTT. Translation: CAISGKGQSPDTQYF.

This rearrangement joins TRBV27 to TRBJ2-1; 12 nucleotides align to TRBD2. The V gene's germline CDR1 is MNHEY and CDR2 SMNVEV (reference sequence). The CDR3 covers 19 residues. J gave up 2 bases and V 8 bases, and 16 bases lay outside the gene matches. CDR3 nucleotides: TGTGCCAGCGGACCGGGACTAGCGGGTCTTGGAGCAGCCTACAATGAGCAGTTCTTC. Translation: CASGPGLAGLGAAYNEQFF.

The CDR3 bases are TGTGCCAGTAGTAAAGGGCTAGCGGGCTACAATGAGCAGTTCTTC. Protein product: CASSKGLAGYNEQFF. The chain carries TRBV19 and TRBJ2-1, with 8 bases fitting TRBD2. J lost 3 bases, V lost 4 bases, and 5 bases had no gene match. This CDR3 is built from 15 residues. Germline V gene lookup returns CDR1 LNHDA and CDR2 SQIVND (reference sequence). Filled out from reference TRBV19 and TRBJ2-1, the complete variable domain reads DGGITQSPKYLFRKEGQNVTLSCEQNLNHDAMYWYRQDPGQGLRLIYYSQIVNDFQKGDIAEGYSVSREKKESFPLTVTSAQKNPTAFYLCASSKGLAGYNEQFFGPGTRLTVL.

This clone was detected only once. The V and J genes are TRBV11-2 and TRBJ2-7, with no clear D. CDR1 and CDR2 from the germline V gene are SGHAT and FQNNGV. Trimming cost V 0 bases and J 7 bases, with 10 bases left between them. The length of the CDR3 is 13 residues. The CDR3 is CASSLEGYTEQYF. DNA of the CDR3: TGTGCCAGCAGCTTAGAAGGATACACGGAGCAGTACTTC.

The chain uses TRBV27 and TRBJ2-1; 9 bases align to TRBD1. Trimming at V came to 5 bases and at J to 5 bases, leaving 13 bases not matched to a gene. The V gene's germline CDR1 is MNHEY and CDR2 SMNVEV (reference sequence). This CDR3 is built from 17 residues. The CDR3 loop is CASSPLISDRGNNEQFF. The DNA of the CDR3 is TGTGCCAGCAGTCCATTAATTTCGGACAGGGGAAACAATGAGCAGTTCTTC.

Turning to this clone: A read error may produce the germline difference seen at one junction end. The chain uses TRBV15 and TRBJ2-4, with D possibly matching TRBD1 (5 bases). The CDR3 runs 13 residues. The germline V gene has CDR1 LNHNV and CDR2 YYDKDF (reference sequence). For the CDR3, the DNA is TGTGCCACCAGCAGGATGGGCAGGGAACCCTTTTTCTTC. The encoded protein is CATSRMGREPFFF.

The CDR3 DNA reads TGTGCCTCCGCAGTTGAGGGACGCGCCGGGGAGCTGTTTTTT. Protein sequence: CASAVEGRAGELFF. The V gene is TRBV9, the J gene TRBJ2-2; D possibly uses TRBD1 or TRBD2 (5 bases each). The germline gives CDR1 SGDLS, CDR2 YYNGEE. The CDR3 spans 14 residues. V lost 10 bases and J lost 6, with 19 bases in between.

V gene TRBV30 combines with J gene TRBJ2-2, with TRBD2 as a possible D gene (5 bases). V lost 0 bases and J lost 8, with 31 bases in between. This CDR3 region has 20 residues. Germline values: CDR1 GTSNPN, CDR2 SVGIG (reference sequence). CDR3 bases: TGTGCCTGGAGTGTAGAGGGCGCGGTCCACATTTTTGGCAATTCTGGGGAGCTGTTTTTT. This sequence encodes CAWSVEGAVHIFGNSGELFF.

The chain carries TRBV28 and TRBJ2-3, with D perhaps being TRBD1 or TRBD2 (5 bases each). The CDR3 totals 14 residues. Germline V gives CDR1 MDHEN, CDR2 SYDVKM. Trimming stripped 3 bases from V and 3 bases from J, with 10 bases between. The DNA for the CDR3 is TGTGCCAGCAGTTTGGGGGAAATGACAGATACGCAGTATTTT. Translating it yields CASSLGEMTDTQYF.

On this clone: Other nucleotide sequences from this sample produce the same CDR3. The V and J genes are TRBV5-8 and TRBJ2-5; 14 bases are a match to TRBD2. The CDR3 sequence is 15 residues long. CDR1 is SGHTS and CDR2 is YDEGEE in the germline V gene. V was pared by 3 bases and J by 5 bases, with 3 bases of the junction left unmatched. The CDR3 nucleotides read TGTGCCAGCAGCTCGGGACTAGCGGGAGCCGAGACCCAGTACTTC. Protein: CASSSGLAGAETQYF.

V gene TRBV19 combines with J gene TRBJ2-7, with D tentatively TRBD1 or TRBD2 (5 bases each). V lost 3 bases and J 6 bases, leaving 15 bases between the germline ends. The CDR3 loop spans 14 amino acids. CDR1 and CDR2 (germline): LNHDA, SQIVND (reference sequence). The CDR3 here is CASSIRYGDAEQYF. The CDR3, as DNA: TGTGCCAGTAGTATTAGGTACGGGGACGCCGAGCAGTACTTC.